This T cell receptor (beta chain) originates from a study of blood T cells in healthy people across ages. Broader study findings: Per million T cells, TCR beta diversity dropped about linearly as age rose.

Germline V gene sequence: CDR1 SGHDN, CDR2 FVKESK. This CDR3 contains 17 residues. The V gene lost 5 bases and the J gene lost 8 bases, with 25 bases spanning the gap. A note on this clonotype: Its target is not known.

It was with a sample-barcoded 5' primer and a J-beta primer mix that a second PCR of roughly 7 to 12 cycles was run. TCRdb independently ran MiXCR on the 5' RACE reads; one entry per CDR3 protein. The table has 650,000 to 1,000,000 distinct CDR3 sequences, 46% seen once. The sequence came from an elderly man in good health. Sample: blood. The chain couples TRBV14 to TRBJ2-1, with D possibly TRBD1 on 6 matching bases. The CDR3 is CASSEGPQGRLVDEQFF. CDR3 DNA: TGTGCCAGCAGCGAAGGCCCACAGGGACGGTTGGTCGATGAGCAGTTCTTC.